This entry lists 20 T cell receptor beta chains sequenced from one sample in a study of blood T cell repertoires in COVID-19. Here immunoSEQ multiplex PCR was the method, and the copy in TCRdb shows in-frame clones only, minus some. The sample gives about 400,000 clones, roughly 86% of which show up once; over 2% is in the top ten. Sequences were obtained from PBMCs or T cells enriched from blood (not recorded which). These receptors all stem from a woman aged 40 to 50 with acute COVID-19.

This chain connects TRBV6-5 to TRBJ2-2; maybe TRBD1 (6 bases). The CDR3 sequence is 16 residues long. Trimming cost V 0 bases and J 3 bases, with 11 bases left between them. Germline V gene lookup returns CDR1 MNHEY and CDR2 SVGAGI. The CDR3 nucleotides read TGTGCCAGCAGTTACTCGTCTGGACAGCACACCGGGGAGCTGTTTTTT. Protein: CASSYSSGQHTGELFF.

The CDR3 is CASSHTGFANTEAFF. CDR3 sequence (DNA): TGCGCCAGCAGCCACACAGGGTTTGCCAACACTGAAGCTTTCTTT. The chain has TRBV4-1 and TRBJ1-1; tentative D call: TRBD1 (6 bases). Looked up from germline, CDR1 is MGHRA and CDR2 is YSYEKL. CDR3 length equals 15 residues. The V end lost 3 bases, the J end lost 2 bases, and 13 bases lay between the germline ends.

The DNA of the CDR3 is TGCGCCAGCAGTGAGACCGAGGGTGAAAAACTGTTTTTT. Translated, it gives CASSETEGEKLFF. The gene calls are TRBV10-1 and TRBJ1-4; D remains unclear. V lost 2 bases and J lost 7, with 8 bases in between. CDR1 is WNHNN and CDR2 is SYGVQD in the germline V gene (reference sequence). CDR3 length equals 13 residues.

CDR3 nucleotides: TGTGCCAGCAGGACTAGCGCCATCTATGAGCAGTTCTTC. It codes for CASRTSAIYEQFF. The chain couples TRBV12-3 or TRBV12-4 to TRBJ2-1, with 8 nucleotides matching TRBD2. Unmatched junction bases numbered 6, after V lost 6 bases and J lost 8 bases. The CDR3 length is 13 residues.

In the case of this clone: Other DNA sequences in the sample encode the same CDR3. The rearrangement links TRBV6-5 to TRBJ1-5; no clear D. Germline CDR1 is MNHEY and CDR2 is SVGAGI. The V and J ends lost 4 bases and 0 bases respectively, with 10 bases between them. The CDR3 has 15 residues. This CDR3 reads CASSSGGYSNQPQHF. The DNA for the CDR3 is TGTGCCAGCAGTTCGGGCGGGTATAGCAATCAGCCCCAGCATTTT.

This clone was picked up one time. J is TRBJ1-2 and V is TRBV24-1, with a possible D match to TRBD1 (6 bases). The CDR3 consists of 13 residues. The V end lost 3 bases, the J end lost 8 bases, and 12 bases lay between the germline ends. Germline V gene data show CDR1 as KGHDR and CDR2 as SFDVKD. CDR3 in DNA: TGTGCCACCAGTGATACTTACAGGGACGGCTACACCTTC. This codes for CATSDTYRDGYTF.

Only a few counts were recorded for this clone. V gene TRBV29-1 combines with J gene TRBJ1-4; weak D call: TRBD1 (6 bases). The germline CDR1 and CDR2 sequences are SQVTM and ANQGSEA. This CDR3 has 12 amino acids. The V gene lost 2 bases and the J gene lost 8 bases, with 9 bases spanning the gap. The CDR3 DNA sequence: TGCAGCGTTGAACAGGGGTACGAAAAACTGTTTTTT. Its translation is CSVEQGYEKLFF.

The rearrangement links TRBV30 to TRBJ1-5; D unclear. CDR3 length equals 14 residues. Looked up from germline, CDR1 is GTSNPN and CDR2 is SVGIG (reference sequence). Trimming took off 0 bases at V and 7 bases at J, with 13 bases between the two ends. CDR3 sequence: CAWSVGRTQQPQHF. The CDR3 bases are TGTGCCTGGAGTGTAGGGCGGACTCAACAGCCCCAGCATTTT.

This clone was found many times. This chain links TRBV7-8 with TRBJ2-7, with D perhaps matching TRBD1 (6 bases). Germline values: CDR1 SGHVS, CDR2 FQNEAQ. The CDR3 runs to 16 residues. Between the trimmed V and J ends, which lost 4 bases and 3 bases, there was a span of 19 bases. The CDR3 loop reads CASSSDGQILIYEQYF. The CDR3 DNA follows: TGTGCCAGCAGCTCTGACGGACAGATACTTATCTACGAGCAGTACTTC. The variable domain in full, completed from reference TRBV7-8 and TRBJ2-7, reads GAGVSQSPRYKVAKRGQDVALRCDPISGHVSLFWYQQALGQGPEFLTYFQNEAQLDKSGLPSDRFFAERPEGSVSTLKIQRTQQEDSAVYLCASSSDGQILIYEQYFGPGTRLTVT.

V usage is TRBV5-8 and J usage is TRBJ1-4, with unresolved D. Trimming took off 5 bases at V and 8 bases at J, with 10 bases between the two ends. In germline, CDR1 is SGHTS, CDR2 YDEGEE. The CDR3 totals 12 residues. The CDR3 DNA reads TGTGCCAGCAGGGAGGGTGGGGAAAAACTGTTTTTT. Residues: CASREGGEKLFF. Together with reference TRBV5-8 and TRBJ1-4, the CDR3 gives the full variable domain: EAGVTQSPTHLIKTRGQQATLRCSPISGHTSVYWYQQALGLGLQFLLWYDEGEERNRGNFPPRFSGRQFPNYSSELNVNALELEDSALYLCASREGGEKLFFGSGTQLSVL.

The V call is TRBV6-1, the J call TRBJ2-3, with D maybe TRBD1 (6 bases). Trimming took 2 bases from V and 3 from J, leaving 18 bases between them. The CDR3 is 17 amino acids. Germline CDR1 is MNHNS and CDR2 is SASEGT. The CDR3 loop reads CASSEPHRVATTDTQYF. CDR3 coding DNA: TGTGCCAGCAGTGAACCCCACAGGGTAGCGACTACAGATACGCAGTATTTT.

This sequence joins TRBV2 and TRBJ2-5, with 7 bases matching TRBD1. V shed 6 bases and J 1 base; nucleotides not matched to a gene: 5. Per the germline V gene, CDR1 is SNHLY and CDR2 is FYNNEI. This CDR3 region has 14 residues. For the CDR3, the DNA is TGTGCCAGCAGGCGGACAGGCTTCCAAGAGACCCAGTACTTC. Its translation: CASRRTGFQETQYF.

V gene TRBV3-1 (or the pseudogene TRBV3-2) combines with J gene TRBJ2-7; TRBD2 might be the D (7 bases). V was shortened by 1 base and J by 2 bases, with 9 bases between the two germline ends. Germline V gene sequence: CDR1 LGHDT, CDR2 YNNKEL (reference sequence). The CDR3 extends over 14 amino acids. Here the CDR3 DNA reads TGTGCCAGCAGCCAAGGGGGGGGCCCCTACGAGCAGTACTTC. Protein product: CASSQGGGPYEQYF.

The CDR3 protein is CASSVSGAYNEQFF. The CDR3 coding sequence is TGTGCCAGCAGTGTAAGCGGGGCCTACAATGAGCAGTTCTTC. This chain uses TRBV2 with TRBJ2-1; 7 bases match TRBD2. This CDR3 comprises 14 residues. After removal of 4 bases from V and 2 bases from J, the junction contained 2 bases not matched to a gene. Germline V gene data show CDR1 as SNHLY and CDR2 as FYNNEI.

The chain carries TRBV5-4 and TRBJ2-4; 12 positions agree with TRBD1. CDR3 size: 16 residues. The J segment lost 7 bases and the V segment lost 1 base, leaving 6 bases of the junction unmatched. Germline CDR1 is SGHNT and CDR2 is YYREEE (reference sequence). This CDR3 is CASSLRQGQGANIQYF. In nucleotides, the CDR3 is TGTGCCAGCAGCTTGCGCCAGGGACAGGGGGCGAACATTCAGTACTTC.

The CDR3 protein is CASSLDRGRGNIQYF. The CDR3 nucleotides read TGTGCCAGCAGCTTGGACAGGGGGCGGGGAAACATTCAGTACTTC. This chain connects TRBV5-4 to TRBJ2-4, with 9 bases fitting TRBD1. With 0 bases clipped from V and 6 bases from J, the junction kept 4 bases outside the gene matches. CDR1 is SGHNT and CDR2 is YYREEE in the germline V gene (reference sequence). The CDR3 sequence is 15 residues long.

This sequence joins TRBV4-1 and TRBJ1-1; D unresolved. CDR3 length: 11 residues. CDR1 MGHRA and CDR2 YSYEKL come from the germline V gene. The V end lost 5 bases, the J end lost 8 bases, and 9 bases lay between the germline ends. CDR3 in DNA: TGCGCCAGCAGCTACCGACAAGAAGCTTTCTTT. It encodes CASSYRQEAFF.

As DNA, the CDR3 is TGTGCCAGCAGTGAGGGAGGGGATCTAGCAGAGACCCAGTACTTC. It specifies CASSEGGDLAETQYF. V gene TRBV2 combines with J gene TRBJ2-5; 7 bases line up with TRBD2. The germline gives CDR1 SNHLY, CDR2 FYNNEI. The CDR3 has 15 amino acids. V lost 3 bases to trimming and J lost 4 bases; unmatched junction nucleotides: 8.

In its sample, this clone was seen once. This sequence joins TRBV29-1 and TRBJ1-3; 10 bases are shared with TRBD1. Germline V gene lookup returns CDR1 SQVTM and CDR2 ANQGSEA. This CDR3 comprises 14 residues. J was trimmed by 2 bases and V by 4 bases; bases with no gene match: 2. The CDR3: CSVVGQGTGNTIYF. For the CDR3, the DNA is TGCAGCGTTGTGGGACAGGGGACTGGAAACACCATATATTTT. Complete variable domain (other parts from reference TRBV29-1 and TRBJ1-3): SAVISQKPSRDICQRGTSLTIQCQVDSQVTMMFWYRQQPGQSLTLIATANQGSEATYESGFVIDKFPISRPNLTFSTLTVSNMSPEDSSIYLCSVVGQGTGNTIYFGEGSWLTVV.

This clone occurred many times. V is TRBV19 and J is TRBJ1-5, with D hard to call. The CDR3 runs 15 residues. Germline loops: CDR1 LNHDA, CDR2 SQIVND (reference sequence). Deletions cut 7 bases from V and 4 bases from J, with 17 bases between. The DNA for the CDR3 is TGTGCCAGTATGGGAGGCGAGGGAGGTAATCAGCCCCAGCATTTT. Encoded protein: CASMGGEGGNQPQHF.